The clone carrying this TCR beta chain is a singleton in its sample. This entry is derived from a study of blood T cell repertoires in COVID-19. On the study more broadly: The origin of the acute and convalescent COVID-19 samples was the United States, Italy and Spain. PBMCs, B-cell-depleted T cells, or T cells were the source of the cDNA or gDNA that made up the material.

Clones were read by immunoSEQ multiplex PCR, and TCRdb kept only the in-frame ones, dropping some. The table shows about 230,000 clones, with 65% to 90% occurring only once. This CDR3 contains 15 residues. Germline CDR1 reads SNHLY; CDR2 reads FYNNEI. V trimming: 3 bases; J trimming: 5 bases; junction bases outside the gene matches: 4. Specimen: peripheral blood. The sequence was obtained from a man aged 35 to 55 who had recovered from COVID-19. This chain connects TRBV2 to TRBJ1-6; 7 nucleotides match TRBD1. The CDR3: CASSESGTDNSPLHF. The CDR3 bases are TGTGCCAGCAGTGAGTCTGGGACAGATAATTCACCCCTCCACTTT.